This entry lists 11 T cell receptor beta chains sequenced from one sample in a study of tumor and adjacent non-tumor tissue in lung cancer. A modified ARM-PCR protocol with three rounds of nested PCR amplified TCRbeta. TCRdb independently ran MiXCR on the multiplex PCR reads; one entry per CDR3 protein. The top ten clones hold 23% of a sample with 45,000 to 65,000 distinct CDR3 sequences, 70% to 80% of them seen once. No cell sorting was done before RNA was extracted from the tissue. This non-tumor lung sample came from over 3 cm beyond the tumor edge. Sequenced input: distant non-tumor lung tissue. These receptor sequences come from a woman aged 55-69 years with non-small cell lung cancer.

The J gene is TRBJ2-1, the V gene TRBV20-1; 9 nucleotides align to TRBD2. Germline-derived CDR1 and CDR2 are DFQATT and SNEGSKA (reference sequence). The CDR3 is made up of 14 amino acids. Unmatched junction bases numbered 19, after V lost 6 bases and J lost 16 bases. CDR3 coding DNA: TGCAGTGCCGAGGTGCTAGCGGGATTGAATGGGCACTTCTTC. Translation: CSAEVLAGLNGHFF.

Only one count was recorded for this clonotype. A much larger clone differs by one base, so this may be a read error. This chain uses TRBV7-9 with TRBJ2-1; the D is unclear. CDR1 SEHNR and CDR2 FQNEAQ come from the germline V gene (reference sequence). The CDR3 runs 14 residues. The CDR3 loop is CVSSLVARYNEQFF. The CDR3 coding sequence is TGTGTCAGCAGCTTAGTCGCTCGGTACAATGAGCAGTTCTTC.

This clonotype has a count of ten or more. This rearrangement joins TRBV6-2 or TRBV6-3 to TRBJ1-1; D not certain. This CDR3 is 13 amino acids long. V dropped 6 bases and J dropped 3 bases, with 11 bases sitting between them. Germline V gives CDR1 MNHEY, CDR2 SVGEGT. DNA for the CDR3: TGTGCCAGCAGCCTCTATGTGGACACTGAAGCTTTCTTT. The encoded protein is CASSLYVDTEAFF.

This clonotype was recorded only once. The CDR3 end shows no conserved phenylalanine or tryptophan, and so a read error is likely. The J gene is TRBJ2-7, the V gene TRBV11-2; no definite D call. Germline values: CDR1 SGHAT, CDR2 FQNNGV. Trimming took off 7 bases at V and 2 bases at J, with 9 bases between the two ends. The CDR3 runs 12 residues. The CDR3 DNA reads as TGTGCCAGCAACCGGGCCCCCTACGAGCAGTACTCC. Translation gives CASNRAPYEQYS.

CDR3 in DNA: TGTGCCTGCAACAAGCGGGCGGACAACACCGGGGAGCTGTTTTTT. It codes for CACNKRADNTGELFF. This rearrangement joins TRBV5-5 to TRBJ2-2; tentative D call: TRBD2 (6 bases). Trimming took 10 bases from V and 2 from J, leaving 18 bases between them. There are 15 residues in the CDR3. The germline V gene has CDR1 SGHKS and CDR2 YYEKEE (reference sequence).

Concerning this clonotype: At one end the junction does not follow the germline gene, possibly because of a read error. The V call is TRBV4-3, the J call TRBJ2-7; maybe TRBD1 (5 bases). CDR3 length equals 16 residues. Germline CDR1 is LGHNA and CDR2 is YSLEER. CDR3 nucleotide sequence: TGCGCCAGTAGCCAAGATTGGCCAGGGCAGGGTTACGGGCAGTACTTC. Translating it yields CASSQDWPGQGYGQYF.

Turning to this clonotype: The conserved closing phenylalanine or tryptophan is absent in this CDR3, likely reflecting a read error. The CDR3 sequence: CASSQAWRTGGSVGIQYL. CDR3 nucleotide sequence: TGCGCCAGCAGCCAAGCCTGGAGGACGGGGGGCTCTGTGGGCATTCAGTACCTC. The chain couples TRBV4-3 to TRBJ2-4; maybe TRBD2 (7 bases). The ends were cut back, 1 base at V and 9 bases at J, with 25 bases in the middle. Germline V gene lookup returns CDR1 LGHNA and CDR2 YSLEER. The CDR3 sequence is 18 residues long.

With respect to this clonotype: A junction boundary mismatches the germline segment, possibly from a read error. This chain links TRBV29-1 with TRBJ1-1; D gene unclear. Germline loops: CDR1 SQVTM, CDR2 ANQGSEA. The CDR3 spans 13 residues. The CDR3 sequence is CIVETEIYTEALF. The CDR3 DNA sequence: TGCATCGTTGAAACGGAAATTTACACTGAAGCTTTGTTT.

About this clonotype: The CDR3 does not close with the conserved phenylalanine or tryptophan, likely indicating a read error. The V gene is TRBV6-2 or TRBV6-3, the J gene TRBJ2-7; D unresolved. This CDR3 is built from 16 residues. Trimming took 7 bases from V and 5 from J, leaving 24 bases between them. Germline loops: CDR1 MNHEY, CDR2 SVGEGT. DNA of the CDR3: TGTGCCAGCATCACTCGGAAGACAATGGGGTTTCACGAGCAGTACCTC. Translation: CASITRKTMGFHEQYL.

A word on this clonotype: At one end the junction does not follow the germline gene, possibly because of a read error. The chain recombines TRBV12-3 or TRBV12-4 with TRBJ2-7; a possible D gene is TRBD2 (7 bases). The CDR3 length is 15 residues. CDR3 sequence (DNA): TGTGCCAGCAGTTTTTACGGGGGGCAATCCTACGAGCGGTACTTT. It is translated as CASSFYGGQSYERYF.

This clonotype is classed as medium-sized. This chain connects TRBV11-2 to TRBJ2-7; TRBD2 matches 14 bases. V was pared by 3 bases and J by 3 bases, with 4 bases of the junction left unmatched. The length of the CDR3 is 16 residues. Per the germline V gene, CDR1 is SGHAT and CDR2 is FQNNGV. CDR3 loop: CASSLTSGGAYYEQYF. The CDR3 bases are TGTGCCAGCAGCTTGACTAGCGGGGGGGCCTACTACGAGCAGTACTTC.